This T cell receptor beta chain was retrieved from a study of T cells in Graves' hyperthyroidism and ophthalmopathy. Amplification of TCR beta CDR3 regions used RNA as the template. TCR CDR3 regions were first amplified by RT-PCR with HTBI primers. TCRdb re-analysed the multiplex PCR reads in MiXCR, keeping a single row per CDR3 protein. The sample includes about 290,000 distinct CDR3 sequences, roughly 13% of them seen just once. Trimming left V 3 bases short and J 5 bases short, with 13 bases between. CDR1 LNHDA and CDR2 SQIVND come from the germline V gene (reference sequence). This CDR3 contains 14 residues.

This sequence joins TRBV19 and TRBJ2-5; tentative D call: TRBD2 (6 bases). Material: blood. The receptor was isolated from a woman in her thirties or forties with Graves' hyperthyroidism. The CDR3, as DNA: TGTGCCAGTAGTATCGCCGGGAGATCGGAGACCCAGTACTTC. This codes for CASSIAGRSETQYF.